A single sample is the source of the 12 T cell receptor beta chains below, sequenced in a study of CD8+ T cells in alopecia areata (dated by TCRdb to 2016 to 2019). The treatment or condition label of this sample denotes: oral pan-JAK inhibitor, 5-10 mg twice daily. The library relied on the immunoSEQ multiplex PCR assay. RNA was extracted from all samples and reverse transcribed into cDNA as template for TCR sequencing. TCRdb limited this immuneACCESS table to in-frame rearrangements with V and J called. A share of clones is missing; checked studies link under half to unresolved V genes, and the rest is unexplained. The sample has some 190,000 clones on record, around 51% of them singletons. The ten largest clones represent 9.5% to 13% of the sample. The input for sequencing was CD8+ T cells sorted from blood, taken around week 54, from a patient treated with tofacitinib. The receptors were gathered from a human donor with alopecia areata.

The table lists this clone with a few counts. The chain recombines TRBV9 with TRBJ1-6, with no clear D. The CDR3 is 16 amino acids. Germline CDR1 reads SGDLS; CDR2 reads YYNGEE. V was trimmed by 3 bases and J by 6 bases, leaving 16 bases between them. This CDR3 reads CASSADPGLGNSPLHF. DNA of the CDR3: TGTGCCAGCAGCGCCGACCCAGGTTTGGGTAATTCACCCCTCCACTTT.

V gene TRBV4-2 combines with J gene TRBJ1-2; D perhaps matches TRBD1 (5 bases). This CDR3 spans 14 amino acids. Trimming removed 0 bases from V and 5 bases from J, with 10 bases in between. The germline V gene encodes CDR1 LGHNA and CDR2 YNFKEQ. The CDR3 reads CASSQEVGVYGYTF. CDR3 DNA sequence: TGTGCCAGCAGCCAAGAGGTGGGGGTTTATGGCTACACCTTC.

This clone has only a few counts. V and J are TRBV7-9 and TRBJ2-1, with 8 nucleotides matching TRBD2. CDR3 length equals 15 residues. Germline V CDR1 and CDR2: SEHNR, FQNEAQ (reference sequence). V trimming: 4 bases; J trimming: 6 bases; junction bases outside the gene matches: 8. The CDR3, as DNA: TGTGCCAGCAGCTCCGGGAGCGGGGGTTTCAATGAGCAGTTCTTC. This sequence encodes CASSSGSGGFNEQFF. The full variable domain, rest sourced from reference TRBV7-9 and TRBJ2-1, is DTGVSQNPRHKITKRGQNVTFRCDPISEHNRLYWYRQTLGQGPEFLTYFQNEAQLEKSRLLSDRFSAERPKGSFSTLEIQRTEQGDSAMYLCASSSGSGGFNEQFFGPGTRLTVL.

This clone was seen a few times. This chain uses TRBV7-9 with TRBJ2-2; D gene ambiguous. Trimming cost V 8 bases and J 3 bases, with 4 bases left between them. Per the germline V gene, CDR1 is SEHNR and CDR2 is FQNEAQ (reference sequence). This CDR3 comprises 11 residues. CDR3 in amino acids: CASVDTGELFF. The CDR3, as DNA: TGTGCCAGCGTAGACACCGGGGAGCTGTTTTTT.

The chain couples TRBV7-9 to TRBJ1-4, with D unclear. Germline lookup yields CDR1 SEHNR and CDR2 FQNEAQ (reference sequence). V was shortened by 4 bases and J by 7 bases, with 16 bases between the two germline ends. The CDR3 sequence is 15 residues long. CDR3 region: CASSYPGIESEKLFF. For the CDR3, the DNA is TGTGCCAGCAGCTACCCGGGGATAGAGAGTGAAAAACTGTTTTTT.

The gene calls are TRBV15 and TRBJ2-2; D not resolved. V was clipped by 0 bases and J by 6 bases, with 5 bases between them. The CDR3 runs 13 residues. Germline CDR1 is LNHNV and CDR2 is YYDKDF (reference sequence). In nucleotides, the CDR3 is TGTGCCACCAGCAGAGATCGGGCCGGGGAGCTGTTTTTT. Translated: CATSRDRAGELFF. Using reference TRBV15 and TRBJ2-2 for the parts outside the CDR3, the full variable domain is DAMVIQNPRYQVTQFGKPVTLSCSQTLNHNVMYWYQQKSSQAPKLLFHYYDKDFNNEADTPDNFQSRRPNTSFCFLDIRSPGLGDTAMYLCATSRDRAGELFFGEGSRLTVL.

The gene calls are TRBV2 and TRBJ1-3, with D perhaps matching TRBD1 (5 bases). V was shortened by 4 bases and J by 0 bases, with 19 bases between the two germline ends. Germline lookup yields CDR1 SNHLY and CDR2 FYNNEI. The CDR3 is 18 residues long. CDR3 in amino acids: CASSGGGATEISGNTIYF. As DNA, the CDR3 is TGTGCCAGCAGTGGGGGAGGGGCCACCGAAATCTCTGGAAACACCATATATTTT.

The V and J genes are TRBV2 and TRBJ2-7; possible D gene TRBD1, 6 bases. V was trimmed by 10 bases and J by 3 bases, leaving 13 bases between them. The CDR3 loop spans 12 amino acids. The germline gives CDR1 SNHLY, CDR2 FYNNEI. CDR3 DNA sequence: TGTGCCATCTGGACAGCACGCTACGAGCAGTACTTC. Amino acids: CAIWTARYEQYF.

This chain uses TRBV4-1 with TRBJ2-1, with TRBD1 matching over 8 bases. CDR1 MGHRA and CDR2 YSYEKL come from the germline V gene. This CDR3 has 17 amino acids. The V and J ends lost 3 bases and 1 base, in that order; junction bases with no gene match: 8. The CDR3 region is CASSQAPGTGSYNEQFF. CDR3 DNA sequence: TGCGCCAGCAGCCAGGCGCCCGGGACAGGATCCTACAATGAGCAGTTCTTC.

The chain links TRBV11-1 to TRBJ1-2, with TRBD1 identical over 7 bases. V shed 5 bases, J shed 4 bases, and the junction held 7 bases outside the gene matches. This CDR3 spans 14 amino acids. Germline values: CDR1 SGHAT, CDR2 FQDESV (reference sequence). This CDR3 is CASSLGQDSYGYTF. As DNA, the CDR3 is TGTGCCAGCAGCCTAGGACAGGACAGCTATGGCTACACCTTC.

This chain joins TRBV9 and TRBJ1-6; TRBD1 is a possible D gene (5 bases). This CDR3 is built from 13 residues. Germline V gene lookup returns CDR1 SGDLS and CDR2 YYNGEE. V gave up 4 bases and J gave up 15 bases, with 17 bases separating them. Here the CDR3 reads CASSISGGRSLHF. CDR3 nucleotides: TGTGCCAGCAGCATCAGTGGGGGACGGAGCCTCCACTTT.

This clone was seen a single time. The chain combines TRBV27 with TRBJ2-3; D remains unclear. Germline V gene lookup returns CDR1 MNHEY and CDR2 SMNVEV (reference sequence). The CDR3 loop spans 11 amino acids. Trimming shortened V by 7 bases and J by 2 bases, and 4 bases separated the two germline ends. The CDR3 DNA sequence: TGTGCCAGCACAGACACAGATACGCAGTATTTT. This sequence encodes CASTDTDTQYF.